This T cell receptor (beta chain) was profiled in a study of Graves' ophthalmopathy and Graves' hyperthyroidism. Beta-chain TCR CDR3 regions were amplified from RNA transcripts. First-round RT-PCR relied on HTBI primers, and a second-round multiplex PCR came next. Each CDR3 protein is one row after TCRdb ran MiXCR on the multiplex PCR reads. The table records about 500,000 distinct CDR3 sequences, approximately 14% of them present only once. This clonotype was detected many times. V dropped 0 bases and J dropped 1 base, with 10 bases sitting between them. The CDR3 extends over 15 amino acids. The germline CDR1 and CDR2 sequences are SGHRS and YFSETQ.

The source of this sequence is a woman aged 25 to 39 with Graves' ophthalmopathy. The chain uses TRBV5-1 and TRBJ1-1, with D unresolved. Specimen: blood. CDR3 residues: CASSLGISENTEAFF. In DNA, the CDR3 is TGCGCCAGCAGCTTGGGGATATCCGAGAACACTGAAGCTTTCTTT.